These 28 T cell receptor beta chains share one sample of origin, sequenced in a study of cytomegalovirus exposure and HLA in healthy donors. PCR primers comprised 60 Vbeta and 13 Jbeta primers. The repertoire was sequenced with immunoSEQ multiplex PCR; TCRdb's copy has only in-frame clones and lacks some. Here the sample spans approximately 220,000 clones, 76% being singletons. The sequenced sample consisted of PBMCs. The receptors derive from a man between 18 and 29 years old in good health and CMV-seronegative.

The chain joins TRBV15 to TRBJ2-1; D may be TRBD2 (5 bases). The germline V gene has CDR1 LNHNV and CDR2 YYDKDF (reference sequence). The CDR3 consists of 13 residues. V was pared by 2 bases and J by 8 bases, with 10 bases between. The CDR3 sequence is CATSRLALDEQFF. Here the CDR3 DNA reads TGTGCCACCAGCAGACTAGCTCTCGATGAGCAGTTCTTC.

In this sample, this clone turned up a few times. The CDR3 is CASGTSGIYEQFF. The CDR3 DNA follows: TGTGCCAGCGGGACTAGCGGGATCTATGAGCAGTTCTTC. This chain uses TRBV28 with TRBJ2-1; the match to TRBD2 covers 13 bases. The CDR3 is 13 amino acids. The ends lost 8 bases at V and 8 bases at J; junction bases unmatched: 3. CDR1 and CDR2 (germline): MDHEN, SYDVKM.

The chain recombines TRBV9 with TRBJ1-2; D not resolved. V was shortened by 3 bases and J by 2 bases, with 11 bases between the two germline ends. Germline CDR1 reads SGDLS; CDR2 reads YYNGEE. The CDR3 is made up of 14 amino acids. CDR3 DNA sequence: TGTGCCAGCAGCGACCCTGGCCGAAACTATGGCTACACCTTC. Residues: CASSDPGRNYGYTF.

The chain carries TRBV9 and TRBJ2-1; 8 bases align to TRBD2. V lost 7 bases to trimming and J lost 1 base; unmatched junction nucleotides: 13. Germline V lookup: CDR1 SGDLS, CDR2 YYNGEE. CDR3 length: 17 amino acids. The CDR3 here is CASGSSRAGVSYNEQFF. CDR3 in DNA: TGTGCCAGCGGGTCCTCAAGAGCGGGAGTTTCCTACAATGAGCAGTTCTTC. The variable domain in full, completed from reference TRBV9 and TRBJ2-1, reads DSGVTQTPKHLITATGQRVTLRCSPRSGDLSVYWYQQSLDQGLQFLIQYYNGEERAKGNILERFSAQQFPDLHSELNLSSLELGDSALYFCASGSSRAGVSYNEQFFGPGTRLTVL.

The rearrangement joins TRBV30 to TRBJ1-2; D call uncertain. V lost 2 bases and J 3 bases, leaving 10 bases between the germline ends. The length of the CDR3 is 13 residues. From germline, CDR1 is GTSNPN and CDR2 SVGIG (reference sequence). The CDR3 protein is CAWSRRIDYGYTF. DNA for the CDR3: TGTGCCTGGAGTAGGAGAATTGACTATGGCTACACCTTC.

The chain couples TRBV2 to TRBJ2-7; 14 bases fit TRBD2. CDR1 is SNHLY and CDR2 is FYNNEI in the germline V gene. This CDR3 has 18 residues. With 5 bases clipped from V and 2 bases from J, the junction kept 11 bases outside the gene matches. CDR3 bases: TGTGCCAGCAGTCTACCGACTAGCGGGAGGGCCGACCCCTACGAGCAGTACTTC. It specifies CASSLPTSGRADPYEQYF.

The CDR3 sequence is CASSHEAGGETQYF. The CDR3 DNA reads as TGTGCCAGCAGCCACGAAGCGGGAGGAGAGACCCAGTACTTC. This chain connects TRBV6-5 to TRBJ2-5; 9 bases fit TRBD2. Germline V CDR1 and CDR2: MNHEY, SVGAGI. This CDR3 is 14 amino acids long. The V segment lost 6 bases and the J segment 4 bases; nucleotides outside the gene matches: 6.

This clone was seen more than once but under ten times. The chain joins TRBV29-1 to TRBJ1-1, with a possible D match to TRBD1 (6 bases). CDR1 is SQVTM and CDR2 is ANQGSEA in the germline V gene. V was pared by 5 bases and J by 0 bases, with 10 bases between. The CDR3 is 13 residues long. The CDR3 protein is CSVTGRMNTEAFF. CDR3 nucleotides: TGCAGCGTTACAGGGCGCATGAACACTGAAGCTTTCTTT.

The table lists this clone with a few counts. The CDR3 nucleotides are TGTGCCAGCAGCCCGGGGGTCTACGAGCAGTACTTC. It translates to CASSPGVYEQYF. This chain uses TRBV6-5 with TRBJ2-7; tentative D call: TRBD2 (6 bases). V lost 6 bases to trimming and J lost 3 bases, with 9 bases between them. Germline-derived CDR1 and CDR2 are MNHEY and SVGAGI. The CDR3 has 12 amino acids.

This rearrangement joins TRBV20-1 to TRBJ2-5, with D uncertain. Germline assignment: CDR1 DFQATT and CDR2 SNEGSKA (reference sequence). The CDR3 extends over 10 amino acids. V lost 6 bases and J 0 bases, leaving 2 bases between the germline ends. Here the CDR3 DNA reads TGCAGTGCCTACCAAGAGACCCAGTACTTC. Its translation: CSAYQETQYF.

The chain couples TRBV2 to TRBJ1-5; the match to TRBD1 covers 8 bases. The V gene's germline CDR1 is SNHLY and CDR2 FYNNEI. This CDR3 comprises 17 residues. J lost 1 base, V lost 4 bases, and 9 bases had no gene match. As DNA, the CDR3 is TGTGCCAGCAGTGGGGCAGGGGGCTCCCGGAGCAATCAGCCCCAGCATTTT. Translating gives CASSGAGGSRSNQPQHF.

V gene TRBV7-9 combines with J gene TRBJ1-1, with 11 bases aligning to TRBD1. This CDR3 contains 14 residues. CDR1 is SEHNR and CDR2 is FQNEAQ in the germline V gene (reference sequence). V lost 5 bases to trimming and J lost 4 bases; unmatched junction nucleotides: 3. This chain's CDR3 is CASSAGQGATEAFF. CDR3 nucleotide sequence: TGTGCCAGCAGCGCCGGACAGGGGGCCACTGAAGCTTTCTTT.

The chain joins TRBV18 to TRBJ2-5, with 7 bases fitting TRBD1. The CDR3 has 13 residues. With V trimmed by 3 bases and J by 5 bases, 3 bases remained unmatched. CDR1 and CDR2 from the germline V gene are KGHSH and LQKENI. The CDR3 spells CASSPTGPETQYF. The CDR3 region has the DNA TGTGCCAGCTCACCGACAGGGCCGGAGACCCAGTACTTC.

The chain is built from TRBV7-6 and TRBJ2-2; no reliable D call. V was cut by 2 bases and J by 2 bases, with 6 bases left in between. The length of the CDR3 is 14 residues. Per the germline V gene, CDR1 is SGHVS and CDR2 is FNYEAQ. The CDR3 is CASSLLTNTGELFF. CDR3 bases: TGTGCCAGCAGCTTATTGACAAACACCGGGGAGCTGTTTTTT.

The V and J genes are TRBV27 and TRBJ2-1, with a weak D call TRBD1 (6 bases). Trimming shortened V by 6 bases and J by 2 bases, and 20 bases separated the two germline ends. CDR3 length: 17 amino acids. The germline V gene has CDR1 MNHEY and CDR2 SMNVEV (reference sequence). The CDR3 nucleotides are TGTGCCAGCAGCCTAGGGGGAACGCGGAGCCCCTACAATGAGCAGTTCTTC. It encodes CASSLGGTRSPYNEQFF.

The gene calls are TRBV7-8 and TRBJ2-1; D possibly corresponds to TRBD2 (6 bases). Germline V gene data show CDR1 as SGHVS and CDR2 as FQNEAQ. This CDR3 is 15 amino acids long. V shed 1 base and J shed 6 bases, with 13 bases lying between them. The CDR3 loop reads CASSLGRRGGNEQFF. Here the CDR3 DNA reads TGTGCCAGCAGCTTAGGTAGGCGGGGTGGCAATGAGCAGTTCTTC.

A remark on this clone: Other DNA sequences within the sample encode an identical CDR3. The V gene is TRBV11-2, the J gene TRBJ1-1; perhaps TRBD1 as D (6 bases). Trimming shortened V by 5 bases and J by 1 base, and 8 bases separated the two germline ends. The CDR3 totals 13 residues. Germline-derived CDR1 and CDR2 are SGHAT and FQNNGV. CDR3 protein: CASSLGQNTEAFF. In nucleotides, the CDR3 is TGTGCCAGCAGCCTGGGACAGAACACTGAAGCTTTCTTT.

The chain carries TRBV15 and TRBJ2-1; 8 bases are shared with TRBD2. V lost 8 bases, J lost 3 bases, and 9 bases stayed unmatched. The CDR3 runs 15 residues. CDR1 is LNHNV and CDR2 is YYDKDF in the germline V gene (reference sequence). The CDR3 is CATESSGAYYNEQFF. DNA of the CDR3: TGTGCCACCGAGAGTAGCGGGGCTTACTACAATGAGCAGTTCTTC.

The genes are TRBV6-1 and TRBJ1-1; D is uncertain. Trimming took 5 bases from V and 3 from J, leaving 13 bases between them. Germline V gene sequence: CDR1 MNHNS, CDR2 SASEGT. CDR3 length equals 14 residues. The CDR3: CASSSPWRDTEAFF. For the CDR3, the DNA is TGTGCCAGCAGTTCTCCCTGGCGGGACACTGAAGCTTTCTTT.

The chain recombines TRBV13 with TRBJ2-1, with TRBD1 identical over 9 bases. Trimming cost V 5 bases and J 0 bases; bases outside gene matches: 8. This CDR3 is built from 17 residues. Germline-derived CDR1 and CDR2 are PRHDT and FYEKMQ (reference sequence). This CDR3 is CASSPPTGQGSYNEQFF. The CDR3 coding sequence is TGTGCCAGCAGCCCCCCTACGGGACAGGGCTCCTACAATGAGCAGTTCTTC.

Concerning this clone: At one boundary the junction diverges from the germline segment, which might be a read error. This rearrangement joins TRBV5-1 to TRBJ1-2, with D perhaps matching TRBD1 (6 bases). Per germline, CDR1 SGHRS and CDR2 YFSETQ. The CDR3 covers 16 residues. The CDR3 loop is CASSPGRGPEGVRYAF. In nucleotides, the CDR3 is TGCGCCAGCAGCCCGGGCAGGGGTCCAGAGGGTGTTCGGTACGCCTTC.

The rearrangement links TRBV11-1 to TRBJ1-2, with 8 bases identical to TRBD1. The trim removed 1 base at V and 7 bases at J, leaving 5 bases unmatched. Per the germline V gene, CDR1 is SGHAT and CDR2 is FQDESV (reference sequence). The CDR3 contains 14 residues. The CDR3 nucleotides read TGTGCCAGCAGCTTAGAGCAGGGGGCAGCTGGCTACACCTTC. Residues: CASSLEQGAAGYTF.

V usage is TRBV18 and J usage is TRBJ1-3; 9 positions agree with TRBD1. Germline V CDR1 and CDR2: KGHSH, LQKENI. CDR3 length equals 15 residues. The V gene end was trimmed by 2 bases and the J gene end by 3 bases; junction bases not matched to a gene: 2. The CDR3 region has the DNA TGTGCCAGCTCACCAACGACAGGGGGTGGAAACACCATATATTTT. It is translated as CASSPTTGGGNTIYF.

This clone turned up a few times. The gene calls are TRBV27 and TRBJ2-7; D is perhaps TRBD2 (6 bases). The CDR3 is made up of 13 amino acids. Trimming cost V 6 bases and J 6 bases, with 15 bases left between them. Germline V gene sequence: CDR1 MNHEY, CDR2 SMNVEV (reference sequence). CDR3 protein: CASRERLVGEQYF. CDR3 bases: TGTGCCAGCAGGGAAAGACTAGTGGGCGAGCAGTACTTC.

This clone was seen just once. The rearrangement uses TRBV10-2 and TRBJ1-1; D gene uncertain. Germline CDR1 WSHSY, CDR2 SAAADI. V lost 0 bases to trimming and J lost 1 base, with 3 bases between them. The CDR3 runs to 13 residues. CDR3 protein: CASSESQNTEAFF. CDR3 coding DNA: TGCGCCAGCAGTGAGTCACAGAACACTGAAGCTTTCTTT.

This chain uses TRBV7-2 with TRBJ1-2, with 10 bases matching TRBD1. The V gene end was trimmed by 4 bases and the J gene end by 8 bases; junction bases not matched to a gene: 7. The CDR3 totals 14 residues. From germline, CDR1 is SGHTA and CDR2 FQGNSA. The CDR3 DNA reads TGTGCCAGCAGCTCGTACGGACAGGGGGGCGGCTACACCTTC. This encodes CASSSYGQGGGYTF. Filled out from reference TRBV7-2 and TRBJ1-2, the complete variable domain reads GAGVSQSPSNKVTEKGKDVELRCDPISGHTALYWYRQSLGQGLEFLIYFQGNSAPDKSGLPSDRFSAERTGGSVSTLTIQRTQQEDSAVYLCASSSYGQGGGYTFGSGTRLTVV.

This chain connects TRBV2 to TRBJ1-5, with a weak D call TRBD1 (6 bases). The V and J ends lost 2 bases and 3 bases respectively, with 14 bases between them. The CDR3 totals 16 residues. Germline CDR1 and CDR2: SNHLY and FYNNEI. This CDR3 is CASSEMDRKVNQPQHF. The CDR3 region has the DNA TGTGCCAGCAGTGAAATGGACAGAAAAGTCAATCAGCCCCAGCATTTT.

The rearrangement uses TRBV7-2 and TRBJ2-5; 7 bases fit TRBD2. Trimming removed 0 bases from V and 1 base from J; junction bases left unmatched: 5. Germline assignment: CDR1 SGHTA and CDR2 FQGNSA. The CDR3 is made up of 16 amino acids. DNA of the CDR3: TGTGCCAGCAGCTTAGCGCTAGCGGCTTCCCAAGAGACCCAGTACTTC. It encodes CASSLALAASQETQYF.